This TCR beta chain was sequenced during a study of CD8 T cells in ankylosing spondylitis. The CDR3 length is 19 residues. Germline V gene sequence: CDR1 KGHDR, CDR2 SFDVKD. General study results and limits: A motif in TCR beta, a set of roughly 8 highly homologous variants, appeared characteristic of ankylosing spondylitis blood.

For this clonotype: Its antigen remains unidentified. Germline and junction disagree at one end, which may indicate a read error.

A single record per CDR3 protein comes from TCRdb applying MiXCR to the 5' RACE reads. In the table there are 200,000 to 250,000 distinct CDR3 sequences, approximately 20% of which are singletons. This chain joins TRBV24-1 and TRBJ2-2; TRBD2 matches 7 bases. The TCR sequence derives from a male donor with ankylosing spondylitis. Sequences were obtained from blood, either unsorted or a sorted T cell fraction (not recorded which). The CDR3 sequence: CATSDSLLAESANTGVLFF. As DNA, the CDR3 is TGTGCCACCAGTGATTCGCTCCTAGCGGAGTCGGCGAACACCGGGGTGCTGTTTTTT.